Listed below are T cell receptor beta chains from one sample, sequenced in a study of blood T cell repertoires in COVID-19. The data were produced by immunoSEQ multiplex PCR, yet TCRdb's version contains in-frame clones alone and is incomplete. Of 270,000 or so clones in the sample, 86% were seen once. Sequenced input: peripheral blood. The origin of the receptors is a man between 40 and 49 years old with active or convalescent COVID-19. Both conserved end residues are part of each CDR3. D genes are given only for firm matches. The size of a clone is reported for some rows only, either as once, few or many, or as a class for expanded clones.

v_gene	d_gene	abundance	j_gene	CDR3aa	CDR3nt
TRBV4-1	TRBD1	NA	TRBJ2-7	CASSPDRGQVQYF	TGCGCCAGCAGCCCGGACAGGGGGCAAGTGCAGTACTTC
TRBV4-2	TRBD2	NA	TRBJ2-3	CASSQVTSGDTFTDTQYF	TGTGCCAGCAGCCAAGTAACTAGCGGGGATACTTTCACAGATACGCAGTATTTT
TRBV6-6	TRBD1	once	TRBJ1-1	CASGRQGTEAFF	TGTGCCAGCGGGAGACAGGGAACTGAAGCTTTCTTT
TRBV7-9	NA	NA	TRBJ1-2	CASIPGADGYTF	TGTGCCAGCATCCCTGGGGCCGATGGCTACACCTTC
TRBV6-5	NA	once	TRBJ1-4	CASSPRAGDEKLFF	TGTGCCAGCAGTCCGAGGGCGGGAGATGAAAAACTGTTTTTT
TRBV9	TRBD2	NA	TRBJ2-2	CASSARLALNTGELFF	TGTGCCAGCAGCGCACGACTAGCGCTGAACACCGGGGAGCTGTTTTTT
TRBV7-2	NA	NA	TRBJ1-1	CASSLGEGLGAFF	TGTGCCAGCAGCTTAGGGGAGGGACTGGGAGCTTTCTTT
TRBV11-1	NA	NA	TRBJ2-7	CASSAQGGASSYEQYF	TGTGCCAGCAGCGCCCAGGGCGGGGCCAGCTCCTACGAGCAGTACTTC
TRBV6-5	TRBD1	NA	TRBJ2-4	CASSSRDRGNIQYF	TGTGCCAGCAGTAGCCGGGACAGGGGAAACATTCAGTACTTC
TRBV4-1	TRBD2	NA	TRBJ2-1	CASSQALTSGGYYNEQFF	TGCGCCAGCAGCCAAGCCCTAACTAGCGGGGGATACTACAATGAGCAGTTCTTC
TRBV4-1	TRBD1	many	TRBJ2-2	CASSLRGQATGELFF	TGCGCCAGCAGCCTTAGGGGACAGGCAACCGGGGAGCTGTTTTTT
TRBV6-2/TRBV6-3	NA	once	TRBJ1-2	CASSYVWGTGYTF	TGTGCCAGCAGTTACGTGTGGGGCACGGGCTACACCTTC
TRBV28	NA	NA	TRBJ1-3	CASSLLGKSGNTIYF	TGTGCCAGCAGTTTACTAGGCAAATCTGGAAACACCATATATTTT
TRBV6-5	NA	NA	TRBJ2-6	CASSYLAGAGANVLTF	TGTGCCAGCAGTTACCTCGCAGGGGCCGGGGCCAACGTCCTGACTTTC
TRBV3-1/TRBV3-2	TRBD2	NA	TRBJ2-2	CASSQGSGGLTGELFF	TGTGCCAGCAGCCAAGGTAGCGGGGGGCTCACCGGGGAGCTGTTTTTT
TRBV5-6	TRBD2	NA	TRBJ2-1	CASSGERLAETYNEQFF	TGTGCCAGCAGCGGTGAGAGGCTAGCGGAGACGTACAATGAGCAGTTCTTC
TRBV5-1	NA	NA	TRBJ2-3	CASSLGANTDTQYF	TGCGCCAGCAGCTTGGGGGCCAACACAGATACGCAGTATTTT
TRBV3-1/TRBV3-2	TRBD1	once	TRBJ2-5	CASRHRGRETQYF	TGTGCCAGCAGGCACAGGGGGCGAGAGACCCAGTACTTC
TRBV27	NA	NA	TRBJ2-2	CASSSLGTRNTGELFF	TGTGCCAGCAGTTCGCTCGGGACTCGCAACACCGGGGAGCTGTTTTTT
TRBV7-7	NA	once	TRBJ2-1	CASSSQDSEQFF	TGTGCTAGCAGCTCTCAGGATTCTGAGCAGTTCTTC
TRBV15	NA	NA	TRBJ2-5	CATSLGADQETQYF	TGTGCCACCAGCCTAGGGGCAGACCAAGAGACCCAGTACTTC
TRBV5-1	TRBD2	once	TRBJ2-1	CASSTLAGGLFF	TGCGCCAGCAGCACCTTAGCGGGGGGGCTGTTCTTC
TRBV12-3/TRBV12-4	NA	once	TRBJ1-4	CASSLSGGILFF	TGTGCCAGCAGTTTATCCGGCGGAATACTGTTTTTT
TRBV25-1	NA	NA	TRBJ2-7	CASSEYHREVDEQYF	TGTGCCAGCAGTGAATATCATAGGGAGGTCGACGAGCAGTACTTC
TRBV5-1	TRBD1	once	TRBJ2-1	CASSLAPGQGDNEQFF	TGCGCCAGCAGCTTGGCACCGGGACAGGGGGACAATGAGCAGTTCTTC
TRBV29-1	NA	NA	TRBJ1-3	CSVTDDRISGNTIYF	TGCAGCGTTACCGACGACAGGATCTCTGGAAACACCATATATTTT
TRBV10-2	TRBD1	NA	TRBJ2-1	CASSESYRTGVIDEQFF	TGCGCCAGCAGTGAGTCTTACAGGACAGGGGTAATTGATGAGCAGTTCTTC
TRBV3-1/TRBV3-2	NA	once	TRBJ2-2	CASSQSSTGELFF	TGTGCCAGCAGCCAATCGTCCACCGGGGAGCTGTTTTTT
TRBV7-6	NA	NA	TRBJ2-3	CASSRSTDTQYF	TGTGCCAGCAGCCGTAGCACAGATACGCAGTATTTT
TRBV4-2	TRBD2	once	TRBJ2-5	CASSLETSGLETQYF	TGTGCCAGCAGCCTCGAAACTAGCGGGTTGGAGACCCAGTACTTC
TRBV24-1	TRBD1	NA	TRBJ1-5	CATSDGRTGESQPQHF	TGTGCCACCAGTGATGGTAGGACAGGGGAGAGCCAGCCCCAGCATTTT
TRBV10-3	TRBD2	NA	TRBJ2-3	CAISDGLAGGPDTQYF	TGTGCCATCAGCGACGGACTAGCGGGAGGGCCAGATACGCAGTATTTT
TRBV19	NA	NA	TRBJ1-5	CASSTRTTQHF	TGTGCCAGTAGTACCCGGACAACCCAGCATTTT
TRBV6-5	TRBD1	NA	TRBJ1-5	CASSRTGLNQPQHF	TGTGCCAGCTCCCGGACAGGCCTCAATCAGCCCCAGCATTTT
TRBV4-1	TRBD2	NA	TRBJ2-1	CASSQDGLAGGNEQFF	TGCGCCAGCAGCCAAGATGGGCTAGCGGGGGGTAATGAGCAGTTCTTC
TRBV6-5	TRBD1	NA	TRBJ1-6	CATETGQGSSPLHF	TGTGCCACAGAGACGGGACAGGGCTCTTCACCCCTCCACTTT
TRBV5-4	TRBD1	few	TRBJ1-4	CASSLGGQGANEKLFF	TGTGCCAGCAGCTTGGGTGGACAGGGGGCTAATGAAAAACTGTTTTTT
TRBV7-2	NA	NA	TRBJ1-2	CASSLDRLGSF	TGTGCCAGCAGCTTAGACAGGTTGGGTAGCTTC
TRBV6-2/TRBV6-3	TRBD1	NA	TRBJ2-2	CASSYSPGTGRSSRRDGELFF	TGTGCCAGCAGTTACTCACCCGGGACAGGCCGGAGTTCAAGGCGTGACGGGGAGCTGTTTTTT
TRBV3-1/TRBV3-2	TRBD2	NA	TRBJ2-3	CASSPTSGSGTDTQYF	TGTGCCAGCAGCCCGACTAGCGGGAGTGGGACAGATACGCAGTATTTT
TRBV9	NA	NA	TRBJ2-1	CASGGVNEQFF	TGTGCCAGCGGAGGGGTCAATGAGCAGTTCTTC
TRBV4-2	NA	NA	TRBJ2-7	CASSPGHKATGESSYEQYF	TGTGCCAGCAGCCCCGGACACAAAGCGACAGGCGAGAGCTCCTACGAGCAGTACTTC
TRBV11-3	NA	NA	TRBJ2-3	CASSERQSKDTQYF	TGTGCCAGCAGCGAGCGACAGTCTAAAGATACGCAGTATTTT
TRBV5-1	NA	NA	TRBJ2-3	CASSSQGSPTDTQYF	TGCGCCAGCAGCTCCCAGGGCAGTCCCACAGATACGCAGTATTTT
TRBV5-1	TRBD1	few	TRBJ2-2	CASSFDPTGTGNTGELFF	TGCGCCAGCAGCTTCGACCCGACCGGGACAGGAAACACCGGGGAGCTGTTTTTT
TRBV5-6	NA	NA	TRBJ1-5	CASSLGGAGNQPQHF	TGTGCCAGCAGCCTGGGAGGCGCGGGCAATCAGCCCCAGCATTTT
TRBV2	NA	NA	TRBJ1-1	CASQAGVSDTEAFF	TGTGCCAGCCAAGCAGGGGTCTCTGACACTGAAGCTTTCTTT
TRBV30	NA	once	TRBJ1-1	CAWGVMNTEAFF	TGTGCCTGGGGTGTCATGAACACTGAAGCTTTCTTT
TRBV30	NA	NA	TRBJ1-6	CALTATNSPLHF	TGTGCCTTGACAGCCACTAATTCACCCCTCCACTTT
TRBV11-3	TRBD1	NA	TRBJ1-6	CASSSYRDSGLHF	TGTGCCAGCAGCTCATACCGGGACAGTGGGCTCCACTTT
TRBV27	TRBD2	once	TRBJ2-3	CATLAGGQKSDTQYF	TGTGCCACACTAGCGGGGGGGCAGAAGTCAGATACGCAGTATTTT
TRBV10-3	NA	few	TRBJ1-5	CAISEMQVNQPQHF	TGTGCCATCAGTGAGATGCAGGTCAATCAGCCCCAGCATTTT
TRBV5-1	NA	NA	TRBJ1-1	CASSFGGSPNTEAFF	TGCGCCAGCAGCTTTGGGGGGTCCCCGAACACTGAAGCTTTCTTT
TRBV15	NA	NA	TRBJ1-4	CATSRDRQINEKLFF	TGTGCCACCAGCAGAGATCGCCAGATAAATGAAAAACTGTTTTTT
TRBV24-1	TRBD2	NA	TRBJ2-1	CATSDPASTGTISYNEQFF	TGTGCCACCAGTGATCCGGCTTCTACCGGGACTATCTCCTACAATGAGCAGTTCTTC